The clone carrying this TCR beta chain was detected a few times. Its antigen is still unknown. The record originates from a study of T-cell memory formation after mild COVID-19. Study at large: Most TCR clusters belonged to a single donor.

5'RACE primed at constant segments yielded TCR alpha and TCR beta cDNA libraries bearing sample barcodes and UMIs. TCRdb itself ran the 5' RACE reads through MiXCR, one entry per CDR3 protein. The repertoire holds 200,000 to 250,000 distinct CDR3 sequences, about 10% seen once, with approximately 2.8% in the top ten. General observations from the study: Shrinking CD4+ clones resided mostly in CM and EM, and CD8+ ones in EMRA. Researchers found some responding clones in pre-infection memory, a sign that cross-reactive memory joined.

The V gene's germline CDR1 is SGDLS and CDR2 YYNGEE. This CDR3 region has 13 residues. V shed 1 base and J shed 3 bases, with 7 bases lying between them. This TCR came from a man younger than 30 who had mild COVID-19 (a few samples of this study predate the infection). Cell type and time point are not known. Sample: PBMCs or a T cell subset sorted from them (not recorded which). This chain uses TRBV9 with TRBJ1-1; no clear D gene. The CDR3 sequence: CASSVNTYTEAFF. The CDR3 DNA reads TGTGCCAGCAGCGTAAACACGTACACTGAAGCTTTCTTT. Filled out from reference TRBV9 and TRBJ1-1, the complete variable domain reads DSGVTQTPKHLITATGQRVTLRCSPRSGDLSVYWYQQSLDQGLQFLIQYYNGEERAKGNILERFSAQQFPDLHSELNLSSLELGDSALYFCASSVNTYTEAFFGQGTRLTVV.